Below, one TCR beta chain is given with its context. The data derive from a study of OX40 agonist ivuxolimab in advanced cancers. About the research overall: The treatment was a fully human IgG2 OX40 agonist, ivuxolimab.

Per germline, CDR1 SNHLY and CDR2 FYNNEI. The germline V and J ends were trimmed by 7 bases and 2 bases, with 20 bases remaining between them. The CDR3 spans 16 residues. Profiling relied on immunoSEQ multiplex PCR, and the TCRdb table lists in-frame clones only, not all of them. The sample records about 26,000 clones, about 80% being singletons. The sequence came from an adult with an advanced solid tumor such as melanoma, head and neck, liver or kidney cancer. V is TRBV2 and J is TRBJ2-5; D may be TRBD1 or TRBD2 (5 bases each). The specimen was CD4+ or CD8+ T cells sorted from blood, collected in a trial of the OX40 agonist ivuxolimab. CDR3 in DNA: TGTGCCAGCACCAAACAGGACGCAGAGGGGCAAGAGACCCAGTACTTC. Protein sequence: CASTKQDAEGQETQYF.